The 9 T cell receptor beta chains below were found in one sample sequenced in a study of breast tumors, draining lymph nodes, adjacent tissues. TCRdb fed the multiplex PCR reads into MiXCR, producing one record per CDR3 protein. The sample lists 150,000 to 200,000 distinct CDR3 sequences, 30% to 35% occurring once. Axillary draining lymph nodes of breast cancer patients supplied the node samples. The sequenced sample was axillary lymph node tissue. These receptors were obtained from a female donor with breast cancer. Some clones in this sample may be carry-over from other donors' samples.

This clonotype has a count of ten or more. This chain connects TRBV7-3 to TRBJ2-7, with TRBD2 identical over 7 bases. The germline V gene has CDR1 SGHTA and CDR2 FQGTGA. The trim removed 6 bases at V and 5 bases at J, leaving 7 bases unmatched. CDR3 length equals 13 residues. The CDR3 nucleotides read TGTGCCAGCAGTCCTGGGGGGGGAGACGAGCAGTACTTC. This codes for CASSPGGGDEQYF.

Worth noting for this clonotype: This may stem from a read error, because a much larger clone lies one nucleotide away. This chain joins TRBV28 and TRBJ2-7; 7 bases line up with TRBD1. CDR1 and CDR2 from the germline V gene are MDHEN and SYDVKM. The V and J ends lost 6 bases and 6 bases, in that order; junction bases with no gene match: 8. The CDR3 spans 13 residues. CDR3 protein: CASRQTGLCEQYF. CDR3 in DNA: TGTGCCAGCAGGCAGACAGGGCTCTGCGAGCAGTACTTC. The whole variable domain, remainder taken from reference TRBV28 and TRBJ2-7, is DVKVTQSSRYLVKRTGEKVFLECVQDMDHENMFWYRQDPGLGLRLIYFSYDVKMKEKGDIPEGYSVSREKKERFSLILESASTNQTSMYLCASRQTGLCEQYFGPGTRLTVT.

This clonotype was counted only a few times. This may arise from a read error, as a much more abundant clone is one base away. The genes are TRBV20-1 and TRBJ2-7; perhaps TRBD2 as D (6 bases). Looked up from germline, CDR1 is DFQATT and CDR2 is SNEGSKA (reference sequence). There are 11 residues in the CDR3. In DNA, the CDR3 is TGCAGTGGGGAGGAGGGATACGAGCAGTCCTTC. This translates into CSGEEGYEQSF.

Ten or more counts support this clonotype. This chain connects TRBV18 to TRBJ1-3; the D gene is possibly TRBD1 (5 bases). The germline gives CDR1 KGHSH, CDR2 LQKENI. The V gene lost 6 bases and the J gene lost 2 bases, with 11 bases spanning the gap. There are 14 residues in the CDR3. CDR3 sequence: CASSTGRAGNTIYF. CDR3 sequence (DNA): TGTGCCAGCTCCACCGGCAGGGCTGGAAACACCATATATTTT. The variable domain in full, completed from reference TRBV18 and TRBJ1-3, reads NAGVMQNPRHLVRRRGQEARLRCSPMKGHSHVYWYRQLPEEGLKFMVYLQKENIIDESGMPKERFSAEFPKEGPSILRIQQVVRGDSAAYFCASSTGRAGNTIYFGEGSWLTVV.

This clonotype was seen repeatedly, ten times or more. The J gene is TRBJ2-7, the V gene TRBV28, with 10 positions matching TRBD1. J was trimmed by 6 bases and V by 5 bases; bases with no gene match: 4. Germline V lookup: CDR1 MDHEN, CDR2 SYDVKM. The CDR3 has 13 residues. The CDR3 region is CASSGTGEGEQYF. The CDR3 DNA is TGTGCCAGCAGTGGGACAGGGGAAGGCGAGCAGTACTTC. Looking up the rest from reference TRBV28 and TRBJ2-7 gives the full variable domain: DVKVTQSSRYLVKRTGEKVFLECVQDMDHENMFWYRQDPGLGLRLIYFSYDVKMKEKGDIPEGYSVSREKKERFSLILESASTNQTSMYLCASSGTGEGEQYFGPGTRLTVT.

This clonotype was found many times. The germline gene is not matched at one end of the junction; a read error may be the cause. V is TRBV5-5 and J is TRBJ2-6, with D maybe TRBD1 (6 bases). The CDR3 length is 16 residues. Germline lookup yields CDR1 SGHKS and CDR2 YYEKEE (reference sequence). This CDR3 is CASNLYRDSGANVLTF. The CDR3 nucleotides read TGTGCCAGCAACTTGTACAGGGACTCTGGGGCCAACGTCCTGACTTTC.

This clonotype was recorded many times. The rearrangement links TRBV5-1 to TRBJ2-7; the D gene is possibly TRBD2 (5 bases). The V and J ends lost 7 bases and 3 bases respectively, with 17 bases between them. Germline V gene lookup returns CDR1 SGHRS and CDR2 YFSETQ. The CDR3 covers 14 residues. The CDR3: CASAVLEGNYEQYF. The CDR3 DNA reads TGCGCCAGCGCTGTTCTCGAGGGTAACTACGAGCAGTACTTC.

The table lists this clonotype with many counts. V is TRBV12-3 or TRBV12-4 and J is TRBJ2-5; 11 nucleotides line up with TRBD2. Unmatched junction bases numbered 7, after V lost 6 bases and J lost 4 bases. The CDR3 spans 15 residues. CDR3: CASRRALAGVETQYF. The CDR3 bases are TGTGCCAGCAGACGAGCACTAGCGGGAGTAGAGACCCAGTACTTC.

This rearrangement joins TRBV7-8 to TRBJ1-4, with D tentatively TRBD1 (5 bases). Germline CDR1 is SGHVS and CDR2 is FQNEAQ. The CDR3 contains 16 residues. Trimming stripped 2 bases from V and 3 bases from J, with 13 bases between. The CDR3: CASSLYRGRANEKLFF. The CDR3 nucleotides read TGTGCCAGCAGCTTATACCGGGGGAGGGCTAATGAAAAACTGTTTTTT.